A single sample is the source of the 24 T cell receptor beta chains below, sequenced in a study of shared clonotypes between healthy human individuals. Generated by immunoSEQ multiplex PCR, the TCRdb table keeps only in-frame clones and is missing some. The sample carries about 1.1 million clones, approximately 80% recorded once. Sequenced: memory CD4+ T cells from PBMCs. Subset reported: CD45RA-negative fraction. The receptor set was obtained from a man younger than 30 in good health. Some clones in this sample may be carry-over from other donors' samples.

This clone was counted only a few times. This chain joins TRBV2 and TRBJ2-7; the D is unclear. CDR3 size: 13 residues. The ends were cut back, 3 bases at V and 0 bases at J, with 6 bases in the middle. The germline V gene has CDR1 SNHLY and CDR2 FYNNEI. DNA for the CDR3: TGTGCCAGCAGTGACGTTCGCTCCTACGAGCAGTACTTC. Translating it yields CASSDVRSYEQYF.

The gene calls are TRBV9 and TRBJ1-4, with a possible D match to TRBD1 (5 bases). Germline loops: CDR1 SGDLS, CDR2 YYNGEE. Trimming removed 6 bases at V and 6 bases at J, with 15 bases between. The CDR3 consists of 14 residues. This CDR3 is CASTPGGGDEKLFF. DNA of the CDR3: TGTGCCAGCACCCCCGGGGGAGGGGATGAAAAACTGTTTTTT.

Here the CDR3 DNA reads TGTGCCAGTAGTATGGCCGGGACTGGGGCCAACGTCCTGACTTTC. This translates into CASSMAGTGANVLTF. V and J are TRBV19 and TRBJ2-6; a possible D gene is TRBD2 (5 bases). Germline V gives CDR1 LNHDA, CDR2 SQIVND (reference sequence). V was trimmed by 3 bases and J by 2 bases, leaving 8 bases between them. This CDR3 has 15 residues.

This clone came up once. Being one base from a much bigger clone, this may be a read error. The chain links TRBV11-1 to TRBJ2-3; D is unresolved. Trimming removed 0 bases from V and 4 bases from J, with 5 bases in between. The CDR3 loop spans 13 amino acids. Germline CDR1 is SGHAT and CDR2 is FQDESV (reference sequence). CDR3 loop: CASSLAVADTQYF. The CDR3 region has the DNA TGTGCCAGCAGCTTAGCGGTGGCAGATACGCAGTATTTT.

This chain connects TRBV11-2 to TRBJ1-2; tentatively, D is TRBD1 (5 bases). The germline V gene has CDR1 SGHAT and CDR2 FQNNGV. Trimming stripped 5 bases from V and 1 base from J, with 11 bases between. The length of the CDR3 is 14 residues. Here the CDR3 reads CASSLIQGNYGYTF. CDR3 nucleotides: TGTGCCAGCAGCCTAATCCAGGGTAACTATGGCTACACCTTC.

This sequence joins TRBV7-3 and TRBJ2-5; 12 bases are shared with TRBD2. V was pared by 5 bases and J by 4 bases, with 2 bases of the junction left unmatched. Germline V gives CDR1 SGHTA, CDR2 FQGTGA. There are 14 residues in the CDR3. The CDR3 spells CASSLAGGPETQYF. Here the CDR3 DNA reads TGTGCCAGCAGCCTAGCGGGAGGGCCAGAGACCCAGTACTTC.

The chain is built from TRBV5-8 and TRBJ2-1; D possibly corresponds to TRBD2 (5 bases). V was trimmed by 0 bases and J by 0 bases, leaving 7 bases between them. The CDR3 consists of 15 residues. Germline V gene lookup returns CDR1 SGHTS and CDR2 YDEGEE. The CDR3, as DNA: TGTGCCAGCAGCTTGGGTGGGAGCTCCTACAATGAGCAGTTCTTC. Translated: CASSLGGSSYNEQFF.

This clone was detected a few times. CDR3 loop: CATSAGELAGSTDTQYF. In DNA, the CDR3 is TGTGCCACCAGCGCGGGGGAGCTAGCGGGTAGCACAGATACGCAGTATTTT. The chain uses TRBV15 and TRBJ2-3; 8 nucleotides match TRBD2. The CDR3 is made up of 17 amino acids. The junction had 10 bases not matched to a gene; V was cut back by 5 bases and J by 0 bases. CDR1 LNHNV and CDR2 YYDKDF come from the germline V gene (reference sequence).

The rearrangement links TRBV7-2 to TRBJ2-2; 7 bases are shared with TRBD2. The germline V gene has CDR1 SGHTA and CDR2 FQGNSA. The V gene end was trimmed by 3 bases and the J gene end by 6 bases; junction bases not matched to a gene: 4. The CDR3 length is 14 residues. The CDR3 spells CASSLTSSPGELFF. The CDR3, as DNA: TGTGCCAGCAGCTTGACTAGCTCCCCCGGGGAGCTGTTTTTT.

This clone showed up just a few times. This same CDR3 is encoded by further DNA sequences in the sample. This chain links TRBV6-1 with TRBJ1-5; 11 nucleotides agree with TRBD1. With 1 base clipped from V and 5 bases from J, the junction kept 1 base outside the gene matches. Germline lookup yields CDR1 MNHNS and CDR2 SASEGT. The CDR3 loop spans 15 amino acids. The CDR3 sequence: CASSEGDRGDQPQHF. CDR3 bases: TGTGCCAGCAGTGAAGGGGACAGGGGGGATCAGCCCCAGCATTTT.

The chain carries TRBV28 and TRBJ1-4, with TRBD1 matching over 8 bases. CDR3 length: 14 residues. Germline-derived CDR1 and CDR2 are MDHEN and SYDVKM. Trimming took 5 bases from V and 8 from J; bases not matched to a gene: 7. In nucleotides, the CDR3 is TGTGCCAGCAGTGGGACAGGACTATCGGAAAAACTGTTTTTT. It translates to CASSGTGLSEKLFF.

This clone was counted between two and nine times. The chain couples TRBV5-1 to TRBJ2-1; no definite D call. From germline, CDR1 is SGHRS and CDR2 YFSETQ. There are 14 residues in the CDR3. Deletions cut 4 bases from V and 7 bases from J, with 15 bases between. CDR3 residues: CASSTDRLINEQFF. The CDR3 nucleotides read TGCGCCAGCAGCACCGACCGATTGATAAATGAGCAGTTCTTC.

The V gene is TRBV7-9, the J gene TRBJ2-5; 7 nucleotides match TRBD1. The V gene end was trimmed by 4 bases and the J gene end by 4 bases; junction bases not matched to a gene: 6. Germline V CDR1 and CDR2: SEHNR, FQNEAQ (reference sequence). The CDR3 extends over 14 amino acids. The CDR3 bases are TGTGCCAGCAGCTCTACCCGGACAGGAGAGACCCAGTACTTC. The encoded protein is CASSSTRTGETQYF.

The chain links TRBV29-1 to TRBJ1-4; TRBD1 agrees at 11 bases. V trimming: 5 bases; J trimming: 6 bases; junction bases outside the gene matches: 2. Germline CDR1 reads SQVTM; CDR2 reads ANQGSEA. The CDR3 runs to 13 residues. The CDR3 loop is CSVLGQGDEKLFF. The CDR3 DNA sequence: TGCAGCGTTTTGGGACAGGGGGATGAAAAACTGTTTTTT.

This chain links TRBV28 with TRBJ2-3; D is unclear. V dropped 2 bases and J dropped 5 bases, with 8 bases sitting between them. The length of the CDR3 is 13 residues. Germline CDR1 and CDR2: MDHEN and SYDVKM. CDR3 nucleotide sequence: TGTGCCAGCAGTTTACACTCTGTAGATACGCAGTATTTT. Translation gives CASSLHSVDTQYF.

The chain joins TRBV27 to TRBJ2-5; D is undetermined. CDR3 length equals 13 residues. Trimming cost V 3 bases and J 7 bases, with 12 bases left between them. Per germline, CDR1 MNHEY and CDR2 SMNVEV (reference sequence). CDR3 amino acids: CASSFGSIGTQYF. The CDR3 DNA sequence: TGTGCCAGCAGTTTTGGTAGCATCGGGACCCAGTACTTC.

The CDR3 here is CASSEGLAGDTDTQYF. CDR3 coding DNA: TGTGCCAGCAGTGAAGGGCTAGCGGGGGACACAGATACGCAGTATTTT. The rearrangement joins TRBV2 to TRBJ2-3; TRBD2 aligns across 10 bases. Germline lookup yields CDR1 SNHLY and CDR2 FYNNEI. CDR3 length: 16 residues. V gave up 1 base and J gave up 2 bases; unmatched junction bases: 3.

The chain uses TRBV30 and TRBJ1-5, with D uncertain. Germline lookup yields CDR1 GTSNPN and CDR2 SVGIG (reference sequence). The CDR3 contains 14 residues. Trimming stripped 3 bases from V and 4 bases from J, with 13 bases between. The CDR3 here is CAWSGTMANQPQHF. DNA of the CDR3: TGTGCCTGGAGCGGCACGATGGCGAATCAGCCCCAGCATTTT.

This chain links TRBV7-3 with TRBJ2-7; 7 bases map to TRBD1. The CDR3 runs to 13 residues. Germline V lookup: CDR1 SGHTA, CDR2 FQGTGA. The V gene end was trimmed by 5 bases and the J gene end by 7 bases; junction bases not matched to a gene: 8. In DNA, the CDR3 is TGTGCCAGCAGCGCCCGGACAGGTGAGGAGCAGTACTTC. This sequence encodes CASSARTGEEQYF.

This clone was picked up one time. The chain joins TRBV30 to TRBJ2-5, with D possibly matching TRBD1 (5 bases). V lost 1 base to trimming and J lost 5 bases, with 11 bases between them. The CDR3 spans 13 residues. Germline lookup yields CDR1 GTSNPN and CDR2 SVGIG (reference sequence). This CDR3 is CAWSGLDTETQYF. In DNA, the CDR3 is TGTGCCTGGAGTGGACTGGACACCGAGACCCAGTACTTC.

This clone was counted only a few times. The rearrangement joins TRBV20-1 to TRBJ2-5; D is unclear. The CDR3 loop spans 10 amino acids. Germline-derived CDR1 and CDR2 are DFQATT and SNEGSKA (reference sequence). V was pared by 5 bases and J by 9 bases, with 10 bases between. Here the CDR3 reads CSAPFVAQYF. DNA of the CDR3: TGCAGTGCTCCCTTTGTCGCCCAGTACTTC.

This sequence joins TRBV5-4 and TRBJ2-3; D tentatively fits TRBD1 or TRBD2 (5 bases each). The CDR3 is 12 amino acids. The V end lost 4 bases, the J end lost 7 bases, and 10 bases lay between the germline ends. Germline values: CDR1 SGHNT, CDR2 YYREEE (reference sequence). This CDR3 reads CASSPGTNTQYF. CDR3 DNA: TGTGCCAGCAGCCCCGGGACCAATACGCAGTATTTT.

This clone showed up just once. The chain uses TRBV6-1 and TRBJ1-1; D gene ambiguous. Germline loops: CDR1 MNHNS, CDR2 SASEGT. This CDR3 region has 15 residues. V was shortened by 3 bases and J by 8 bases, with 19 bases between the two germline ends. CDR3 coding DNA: TGTGCCAGCAGTGATAGGGCAAAGTCTGACCCCGAAGCTTTCTTT. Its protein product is CASSDRAKSDPEAFF.

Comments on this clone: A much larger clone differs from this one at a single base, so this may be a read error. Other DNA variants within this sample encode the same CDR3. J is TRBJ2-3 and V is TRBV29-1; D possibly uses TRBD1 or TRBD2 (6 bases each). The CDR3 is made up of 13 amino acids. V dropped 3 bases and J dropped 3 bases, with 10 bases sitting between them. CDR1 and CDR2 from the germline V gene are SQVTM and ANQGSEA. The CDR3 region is CSVETGGTDTQYF. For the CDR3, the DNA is TGCAGCGTTGAGACAGGAGGGACAGATACGCAGTATTTT.